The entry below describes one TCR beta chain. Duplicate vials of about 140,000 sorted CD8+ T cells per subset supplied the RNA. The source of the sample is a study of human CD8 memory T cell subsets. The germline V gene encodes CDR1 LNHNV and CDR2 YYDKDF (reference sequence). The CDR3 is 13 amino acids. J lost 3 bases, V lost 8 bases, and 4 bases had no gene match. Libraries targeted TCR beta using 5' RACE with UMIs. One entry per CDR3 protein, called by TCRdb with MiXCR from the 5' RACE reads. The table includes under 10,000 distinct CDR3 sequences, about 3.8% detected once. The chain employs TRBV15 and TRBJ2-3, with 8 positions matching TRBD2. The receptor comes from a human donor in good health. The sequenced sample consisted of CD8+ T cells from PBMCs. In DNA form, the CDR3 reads TGTGCCACCGCGCGGGGGGATACAGATACGCAGTATTTT. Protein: CATARGDTDTQYF.